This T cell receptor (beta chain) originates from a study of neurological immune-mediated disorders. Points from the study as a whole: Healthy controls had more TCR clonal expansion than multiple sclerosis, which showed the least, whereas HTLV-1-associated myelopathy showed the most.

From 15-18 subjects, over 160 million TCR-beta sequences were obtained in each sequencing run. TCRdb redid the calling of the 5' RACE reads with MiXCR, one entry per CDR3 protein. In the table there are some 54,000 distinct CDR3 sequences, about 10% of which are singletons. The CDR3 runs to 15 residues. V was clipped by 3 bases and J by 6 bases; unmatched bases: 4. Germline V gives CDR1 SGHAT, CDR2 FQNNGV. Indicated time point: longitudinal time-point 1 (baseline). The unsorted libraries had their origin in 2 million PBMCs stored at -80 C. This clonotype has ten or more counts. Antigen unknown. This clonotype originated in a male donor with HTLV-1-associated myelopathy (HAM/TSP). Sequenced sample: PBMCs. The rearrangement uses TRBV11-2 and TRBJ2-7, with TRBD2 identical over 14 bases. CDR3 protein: CASSLTSGGAGEQYF. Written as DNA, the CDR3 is TGTGCCAGCAGCTTGACTAGCGGGGGGGCTGGCGAGCAGTACTTC.